The next 21 T cell receptor beta chains were all read from a single sample in a study of CD8 T cells in Susac syndrome (dated by TCRdb to 2018 to 2020). Library creation used the immunoSEQ multiplex PCR assay. RNA was extracted with the RNeasy kit and 0.5 to 1 ug was reverse transcribed using random hexamers. In TCRdb, the public reads were trimmed at Q25 with fastp and aligned with MiXCR, with productive beta chains retained. CDR3 protein sequences are deduplicated, and each keeps its most common genes and DNA. The sample includes over 140,000 distinct CDR3 sequences, with 95% observed a single time. The ten largest clonotypes hold 0.14% of the sample. Sequenced: CD4+ T cells from PBMCs. Receptor source: a human donor with Susac syndrome.

This chain links TRBV29-1 with TRBJ2-5; 11 nucleotides align to TRBD2. In germline, CDR1 is SQVTM, CDR2 ANQGSEA. The V and J ends lost 4 bases and 6 bases, in that order; junction bases with no gene match: 7. The CDR3 consists of 14 residues. DNA for the CDR3: TGCAGCGTTGCGACTAGCGGGAATAGAAAGACCCAGTACTTC. As protein: CSVATSGNRKTQYF. The full variable domain, rest sourced from reference TRBV29-1 and TRBJ2-5, is SAVISQKPSRDICQRGTSLTIQCQVDSQVTMMFWYRQQPGQSLTLIATANQGSEATYESGFVIDKFPISRPNLTFSTLTVSNMSPEDSSIYLCSVATSGNRKTQYFGPGTRLLVL.

V gene TRBV28 combines with J gene TRBJ2-3; D is ambiguous. The length of the CDR3 is 12 residues. Per germline, CDR1 MDHEN and CDR2 SYDVKM. Trimming shortened V by 2 bases and J by 6 bases, and 6 bases separated the two germline ends. The CDR3 nucleotides are TGTGCCAGCAGTTTAGTGTGGGATACGCAGTATTTT. Protein sequence: CASSLVWDTQYF.

The chain is built from TRBV20-1 and TRBJ2-7; 7 bases align to TRBD2. Germline V gene lookup returns CDR1 DFQATT and CDR2 SNEGSKA (reference sequence). The CDR3 spans 15 residues. J lost 7 bases, V lost 2 bases, and 14 bases had no gene match. The CDR3 spells CSARRASTSLTEQYF. The CDR3 nucleotides are TGCAGTGCTAGAAGAGCTTCGACTAGCCTTACGGAGCAGTACTTC.

The genes are TRBV3-1 and TRBJ1-1; D gene uncertain. Germline CDR1 is LGHDT and CDR2 is YNNKEL (reference sequence). V lost 4 bases to trimming and J lost 2 bases, with 11 bases between them. This CDR3 spans 14 amino acids. The CDR3 is CASSLSEGNTEAFF. Written as DNA, the CDR3 is TGTGCCAGCAGCCTCTCGGAGGGAAACACTGAAGCTTTCTTT. The full variable domain, with the rest looked up from reference TRBV3-1 and TRBJ1-1, is DTAVSQTPKYLVTQMGNDKSIKCEQNLGHDTMYWYKQDSKKFLKIMFSYNNKELIINETVPNRFSPKSPDKAHLNLHINSLELGDSAVYFCASSLSEGNTEAFFGQGTRLTVV.

This chain connects TRBV12-3 or TRBV12-4 to TRBJ1-1; maybe TRBD1 (6 bases). The ends were cut back, 1 base at V and 1 base at J, with 10 bases in the middle. The CDR3 runs to 15 residues. The CDR3 sequence is CASSLVQGQNTEAFF. CDR3 sequence (DNA): TGTGCCAGCAGTTTAGTCCAGGGACAGAACACTGAAGCTTTCTTT.

This chain links TRBV18 with TRBJ2-4, with D uncertain. This CDR3 has 13 amino acids. Germline CDR1 KGHSH, CDR2 LQKENI. Trimming pared 2 bases from V and 5 bases from J, leaving 7 bases between. The CDR3 DNA reads TGTGCCAGCTCACCAAAGCCCGAAAACATTCAGTACTTC. It specifies CASSPKPENIQYF. Complete variable domain (other parts from reference TRBV18 and TRBJ2-4): NAGVMQNPRHLVRRRGQEARLRCSPMKGHSHVYWYRQLPEEGLKFMVYLQKENIIDESGMPKERFSAEFPKEGPSILRIQQVVRGDSAAYFCASSPKPENIQYFGAGTRLSVL.

The chain recombines TRBV5-1 with TRBJ2-7; D may correspond to TRBD1 or TRBD2 (5 bases each). Germline V gives CDR1 SGHRS, CDR2 YFSETQ. The CDR3 runs to 15 residues. V shed 3 bases and J shed 5 bases, with 18 bases lying between them. In DNA, the CDR3 is TGCGCCAGCAGCTCTACGGTGGAGCAGGGAGACGAGCAGTACTTC. This gives the protein CASSSTVEQGDEQYF.

The chain recombines TRBV18 with TRBJ2-1; 8 nucleotides match TRBD2. V trimming: 4 bases; J trimming: 0 bases; junction bases outside the gene matches: 2. This CDR3 spans 15 amino acids. Germline lookup yields CDR1 KGHSH and CDR2 LQKENI. CDR3 bases: TGTGCCAGCTCACTAGCGGGAAGCTCCTACAATGAGCAGTTCTTC. It specifies CASSLAGSSYNEQFF.

The chain links TRBV12-3 or TRBV12-4 to TRBJ2-7; TRBD1 aligns across 10 bases. The CDR3 contains 13 residues. Trimming at V came to 3 bases and at J to 10 bases, leaving 6 bases not matched to a gene. CDR3 loop: CASSFQGQGQQYF. CDR3 nucleotide sequence: TGTGCCAGCAGTTTTCAGGGACAGGGGCAACAGTACTTC.

V gene TRBV9 combines with J gene TRBJ2-3; 7 nucleotides agree with TRBD1. The CDR3 runs 18 residues. From germline, CDR1 is SGDLS and CDR2 YYNGEE. Unmatched junction bases numbered 14, after V lost 2 bases and J lost 2 bases. The CDR3 coding sequence is TGTGCCAGCAGCGTCTCGACCCCCCTGACAGGGTACACAGATACGCAGTATTTT. Protein sequence: CASSVSTPLTGYTDTQYF.

The chain is built from TRBV24-1 and TRBJ2-3, with D perhaps assigned TRBD1 or TRBD2 (5 bases each). In germline, CDR1 is KGHDR, CDR2 SFDVKD. The CDR3 extends over 13 amino acids. V dropped 6 bases and J dropped 0 bases, with 6 bases sitting between them. The CDR3 reads CATSWGSTDTQYF. CDR3 bases: TGTGCCACCAGTTGGGGGAGCACAGATACGCAGTATTTT.

This chain uses TRBV29-1 with TRBJ1-1; possible D gene TRBD1, 6 bases. The germline V gene has CDR1 SQVTM and CDR2 ANQGSEA. The V end was cut by 6 bases, the J end by 6 bases, with 17 bases between. The CDR3 has 13 amino acids. The CDR3 DNA sequence: TGCAGCGTAAACAGGGACCTCGGCCCTGAAGCTTTCTTT. Its protein is CSVNRDLGPEAFF.

V gene TRBV30 combines with J gene TRBJ1-1; D ambiguous. The CDR3 is 13 residues long. Germline CDR1 GTSNPN, CDR2 SVGIG (reference sequence). The V end was cut by 4 bases, the J end by 4 bases, with 13 bases between. CDR3 region: CAWITRSGTEAFF. The DNA for the CDR3 is TGTGCCTGGATTACGCGGAGTGGCACTGAAGCTTTCTTT.

V gene TRBV27 combines with J gene TRBJ1-2; possible D gene TRBD1, 5 bases. The V end lost 6 bases, the J end lost 4 bases, and 15 bases lay between the germline ends. Germline V gene lookup returns CDR1 MNHEY and CDR2 SMNVEV (reference sequence). The CDR3 spans 14 residues. CDR3 sequence reads: CASRGGTSGYGYTF. In DNA form, the CDR3 reads TGTGCCAGCAGGGGTGGGACCTCGGGCTATGGCTACACCTTC.

This clonotype was recorded once. The chain is built from TRBV30 and TRBJ1-6, with 11 nucleotides matching TRBD1. The junction had 1 base not matched to a gene; V was cut back by 3 bases and J by 0 bases. The CDR3 has 16 amino acids. The germline V gene encodes CDR1 GTSNPN and CDR2 SVGIG (reference sequence). In DNA, the CDR3 is TGTGCCTGGAGAGGGACAGGGGGCTCCTATAATTCACCCCTCCACTTT. Its protein product is CAWRGTGGSYNSPLHF. The variable domain in full, with the rest retrieved from reference TRBV30 and TRBJ1-6, is SQTIHQWPATLVQPVGSPLSLECTVEGTSNPNLYWYRQAAGRGLQLLFYSVGIGQISSEVPQNLSASRPQDRQFILSSKKLLLSDSGFYLCAWRGTGGSYNSPLHFGNGTRLTVT.

V gene TRBV4-3 combines with J gene TRBJ1-5, with 7 bases lining up with TRBD1. Germline lookup yields CDR1 LGHNA and CDR2 YSLEER. V gave up 0 bases and J gave up 6 bases; unmatched junction bases: 5. The CDR3 sequence is 15 residues long. The CDR3 coding sequence is TGCGCCAGCAGCCAAGAAAGAGGGGGCGGTCAGCCCCAGCATTTT. Its protein product is CASSQERGGGQPQHF.

The chain uses TRBV7-2 and TRBJ2-5; 10 positions agree with TRBD1. The CDR3 consists of 15 residues. J lost 4 bases, V lost 5 bases, and 7 bases had no gene match. Germline loops: CDR1 SGHTA, CDR2 FQGNSA. The CDR3 reads CASSPGTGESETQYF. CDR3 coding DNA: TGTGCCAGCAGCCCCGGGACAGGGGAATCAGAGACCCAGTACTTC.

The gene calls are TRBV20-1 and TRBJ2-2, with D maybe TRBD1 (5 bases). In germline, CDR1 is DFQATT, CDR2 SNEGSKA (reference sequence). CDR3 length equals 14 residues. Trimming left V 0 bases short and J 3 bases short, with 8 bases between. The CDR3 loop reads CSARDGRDTGELFF. The CDR3 DNA follows: TGCAGTGCTAGAGACGGCAGGGACACCGGGGAGCTGTTTTTT.

The chain uses TRBV7-2 and TRBJ2-3; no reliable D call. This CDR3 is built from 11 residues. CDR1 and CDR2 from the germline V gene are SGHTA and FQGNSA. V lost 5 bases and J lost 1, with 1 base in between. CDR3 residues: CASSRTDTQYF. CDR3 bases: TGTGCCAGCAGCCGCACAGATACGCAGTATTTT. The full variable domain, completed using reference TRBV7-2 and TRBJ2-3, is GAGVSQSPSNKVTEKGKDVELRCDPISGHTALYWYRQSLGQGLEFLIYFQGNSAPDKSGLPSDRFSAERTGGSVSTLTIQRTQQEDSAVYLCASSRTDTQYFGPGTRLTVL.

This clonotype has just a few counts. The chain joins TRBV18 to TRBJ2-5; D gene uncertain. CDR3 size: 14 residues. Per the germline V gene, CDR1 is KGHSH and CDR2 is LQKENI. Trimming cost V 1 base and J 1 base, with 7 bases left between them. The CDR3 nucleotides read TGTGCCAGCTCACCACGGCAGACCCAAGAGACCCAGTACTTC. It specifies CASSPRQTQETQYF.

The V and J genes are TRBV2 and TRBJ1-1, with 7 bases identical to TRBD1. Germline trimming cut 8 bases from V and 0 bases from J; bases unmatched to any gene: 12. Per the germline V gene, CDR1 is SNHLY and CDR2 is FYNNEI. There are 16 residues in the CDR3. The CDR3 sequence: CASRDSANLMNTEAFF. The CDR3 bases are TGTGCCAGCCGGGACAGCGCTAATTTGATGAACACTGAAGCTTTCTTT.